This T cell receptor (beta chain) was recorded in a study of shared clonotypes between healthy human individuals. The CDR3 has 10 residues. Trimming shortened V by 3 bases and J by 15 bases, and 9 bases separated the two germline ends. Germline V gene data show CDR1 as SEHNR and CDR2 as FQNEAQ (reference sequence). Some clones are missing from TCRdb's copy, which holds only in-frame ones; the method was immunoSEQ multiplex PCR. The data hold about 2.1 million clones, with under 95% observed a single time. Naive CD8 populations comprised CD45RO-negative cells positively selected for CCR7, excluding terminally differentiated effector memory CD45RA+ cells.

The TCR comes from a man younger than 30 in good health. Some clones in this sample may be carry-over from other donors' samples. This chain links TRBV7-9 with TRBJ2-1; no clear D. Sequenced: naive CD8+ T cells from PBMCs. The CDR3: CASSFQDLFF. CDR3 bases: TGTGCCAGCAGCTTCCAGGACCTGTTCTTC. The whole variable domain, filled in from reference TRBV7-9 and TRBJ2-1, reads DTGVSQNPRHKITKRGQNVTFRCDPISEHNRLYWYRQTLGQGPEFLTYFQNEAQLEKSRLLSDRFSAERPKGSFSTLEIQRTEQGDSAMYLCASSFQDLFFGPGTRLTVL.